One and the same sample provided the 2 T cell receptor beta chains below, sequenced in a study of patients and donors after allogeneic stem cell transplantation. TCRdb analysed the RT-PCR reads with MiXCR anew, one entry per CDR3 protein. This sample has roughly 250,000 distinct CDR3 sequences, with roughly 13% found just once. The sequenced sample consisted of blood, either unsorted or a sorted T cell fraction (not recorded which). These receptors were collected from a human donor who was either an allogeneic HSCT recipient or a stem cell or donor lymphocyte infusion donor (not recorded which). It is not recorded whose cells these are; they may come from a transplant donor.

At least ten counts were recorded for this clonotype. This chain joins TRBV7-2 and TRBJ2-1; possible D gene TRBD2, 5 bases. Looked up from germline, CDR1 is SGHTA and CDR2 is FQGNSA. This CDR3 contains 15 residues. The V end lost 5 bases, the J end lost 0 bases, and 11 bases lay between the germline ends. The CDR3 DNA follows: TGTGCCAGCAGCCCTGGAGGAAGCTCCTACAATGAGCAGTTCTTC. Translated: CASSPGGSSYNEQFF.

The chain carries TRBV27 and TRBJ2-2; D is unclear. Trimming shortened V by 3 bases and J by 3 bases, and 8 bases separated the two germline ends. This CDR3 region has 14 residues. The germline V gene encodes CDR1 MNHEY and CDR2 SMNVEV (reference sequence). The CDR3 DNA reads TGTGCCAGCAGTTTCACATCCCACACCGGGGAGCTGTTTTTT. It translates to CASSFTSHTGELFF.